Below are 21 T cell receptor beta chains sequenced from a single sample in a study of blood T cell repertoires in COVID-19. Assay: immunoSEQ multiplex PCR; the TCRdb copy retains only in-frame clones and omits some. Counted here are some 240,000 clones, roughly nine tenths occurring once; the ten biggest clones make up 3.5% to 5%. Material for sequencing was peripheral blood. These TCRs come from a woman aged 40 to 50 who had recovered from COVID-19.

V gene TRBV28 combines with J gene TRBJ1-2, with a possible D match to TRBD1 (5 bases). Germline V lookup: CDR1 MDHEN, CDR2 SYDVKM. Trimming cost V 6 bases and J 4 bases, with 24 bases left between them. CDR3 size: 17 residues. The CDR3 sequence is CASSPGLPRASFYGYTF. In nucleotides, the CDR3 is TGTGCCAGCAGCCCGGGACTACCGCGAGCTTCTTTCTATGGCTACACCTTC.

The chain uses TRBV5-1 and TRBJ2-3; 7 positions match TRBD2. Germline V gene data show CDR1 as SGHRS and CDR2 as YFSETQ. The CDR3 is 18 residues long. The V and J ends lost 1 base and 2 bases, in that order; junction bases with no gene match: 13. CDR3 sequence: CASSLRPRAGVVTDTQYF. The CDR3 nucleotides read TGCGCCAGCAGCTTGAGGCCCCGGGCGGGAGTGGTCACAGATACGCAGTATTTT.

The chain is built from TRBV19 and TRBJ2-1; 11 positions match TRBD2. Germline-derived CDR1 and CDR2 are LNHDA and SQIVND (reference sequence). Trimming removed 4 bases from V and 6 bases from J; junction bases left unmatched: 5. CDR3 length: 15 residues. CDR3 nucleotide sequence: TGTGCCAGTAGTAAACTAGCGGGAGAGGGCAATGAGCAGTTCTTC. Its protein is CASSKLAGEGNEQFF.

This chain connects TRBV6-5 to TRBJ1-1; D is perhaps TRBD1 (5 bases). The germline V gene encodes CDR1 MNHEY and CDR2 SVGAGI. V was clipped by 3 bases and J by 7 bases, with 15 bases between them. The CDR3 length is 14 residues. The CDR3 nucleotides read TGTGCCAGCAGTTATATAGCAGGGAGGTTTGAAGCTTTCTTT. Protein: CASSYIAGRFEAFF.

J is TRBJ2-2 and V is TRBV9, with TRBD2 identical over 11 bases. Germline loops: CDR1 SGDLS, CDR2 YYNGEE. The V segment lost 2 bases and the J segment 6 bases; nucleotides outside the gene matches: 9. CDR3 size: 17 residues. CDR3 residues: CASSVLAGGITAGELFF. CDR3 nucleotide sequence: TGTGCCAGCAGCGTTCTAGCGGGAGGTATAACGGCCGGGGAGCTGTTTTTT.

J is TRBJ1-2 and V is TRBV9; 9 positions agree with TRBD1. Per germline, CDR1 SGDLS and CDR2 YYNGEE. The CDR3 totals 13 residues. After removal of 4 bases from V and 6 bases from J, the junction contained 4 bases not matched to a gene. The CDR3 loop is CASSQRQGDGYTF. The CDR3 DNA sequence: TGTGCCAGCAGCCAACGACAGGGGGATGGCTACACCTTC.

The chain joins TRBV3-1 (or the pseudogene TRBV3-2) to TRBJ1-1; no firm D call. V dropped 3 bases and J dropped 3 bases, with 11 bases sitting between them. The CDR3 sequence is 14 residues long. From germline, CDR1 is LGHDT and CDR2 YNNKEL (reference sequence). CDR3 sequence: CASSQSANDTEAFF. CDR3 nucleotide sequence: TGTGCCAGCAGCCAGTCTGCTAATGACACTGAAGCTTTCTTT.

This chain uses TRBV13 with TRBJ2-7, with 8 nucleotides matching TRBD1. The CDR3 extends over 14 amino acids. V shed 5 bases and J 6 bases; nucleotides not matched to a gene: 9. Looked up from germline, CDR1 is PRHDT and CDR2 is FYEKMQ (reference sequence). CDR3 loop: CASSTTRGRLEQYF. The CDR3 nucleotides read TGTGCCAGCAGCACGACCAGGGGGCGCCTCGAGCAGTACTTC.

J is TRBJ2-3 and V is TRBV6-4; D unclear. Trimming cost V 5 bases and J 3 bases, with 9 bases left between them. CDR1 and CDR2 from the germline V gene are MRHNA and SNTAGT. The CDR3 loop spans 13 amino acids. DNA for the CDR3: TGTGCCAGCAGTTACGCACTTACAGATACGCAGTATTTT. Protein: CASSYALTDTQYF.

V gene TRBV27 combines with J gene TRBJ1-2; 9 bases line up with TRBD1. Germline CDR1 and CDR2: MNHEY and SMNVEV (reference sequence). The CDR3 covers 16 residues. The ends lost 5 bases at V and 4 bases at J; junction bases unmatched: 11. In DNA, the CDR3 is TGTGCCAGCAGTCTCACACCGGGACAGGGCGGCTATGGCTACACCTTC. Protein: CASSLTPGQGGYGYTF.

As regards this clone: The junction departs from germline at one end; a sequencing error may be responsible. The CDR3 nucleotides read TGTGCCATCGGTGACAGGGGTAACTATGGCTACACCTTC. As protein: CAIGDRGNYGYTF. The V and J genes are TRBV10-3 and TRBJ1-2; 8 bases line up with TRBD1. The V gene's germline CDR1 is ENHRY and CDR2 SYGVKD. The CDR3 consists of 13 residues.

This clone was picked up one time. The chain couples TRBV9 to TRBJ1-2; 8 positions match TRBD1. V dropped 3 bases and J dropped 6; count of bases not matched to a gene: 7. Per the germline V gene, CDR1 is SGDLS and CDR2 is YYNGEE. CDR3 size: 14 residues. Here the CDR3 reads CASSADPGGDGYTF. The CDR3 DNA reads as TGTGCCAGCAGCGCAGACCCAGGGGGCGATGGCTACACCTTC.

V and J are TRBV13 and TRBJ2-7; perhaps TRBD2 as D (7 bases). Trimming shortened V by 3 bases and J by 2 bases, and 11 bases separated the two germline ends. This CDR3 region has 14 residues. In germline, CDR1 is PRHDT, CDR2 FYEKMQ (reference sequence). The CDR3: CASSLGRDTYEQYF. CDR3 DNA sequence: TGTGCCAGCAGCTTGGGGAGGGACACCTACGAGCAGTACTTC.

The chain joins TRBV4-2 to TRBJ1-2; D call uncertain. CDR1 LGHNA and CDR2 YNFKEQ come from the germline V gene. Trimming took off 2 bases at V and 0 bases at J, with 19 bases between the two ends. The CDR3 sequence is 18 residues long. CDR3 DNA: TGTGCCAGCAGCCAATTAGCTAGGAGAGCGGGGTCTAACTATGGCTACACCTTC. Its translation: CASSQLARRAGSNYGYTF.

The rearrangement uses TRBV4-1 and TRBJ1-1; D might be TRBD1 (5 bases). The CDR3 consists of 15 residues. Germline assignment: CDR1 MGHRA and CDR2 YSYEKL. V lost 0 bases and J lost 6, with 14 bases in between. The CDR3 spells CASSQEGGAFAEAFF. CDR3 coding DNA: TGCGCCAGCAGCCAAGAAGGAGGGGCCTTCGCTGAAGCTTTCTTT.

The chain has TRBV13 and TRBJ1-2; no definite D call. The V end lost 0 bases, the J end lost 6 bases, and 5 bases lay between the germline ends. Germline loops: CDR1 PRHDT, CDR2 FYEKMQ (reference sequence). CDR3 length equals 12 residues. For the CDR3, the DNA is TGTGCCAGCAGCTTAGGCTACGATGGCTACACCTTC. Translation: CASSLGYDGYTF. Looking up the rest from reference TRBV13 and TRBJ1-2 gives the full variable domain: AAGVIQSPRHLIKEKRETATLKCYPIPRHDTVYWYQQGPGQDPQFLISFYEKMQSDKGSIPDRFSAQQFSDYHSELNMSSLELGDSALYFCASSLGYDGYTFGSGTRLTVV.

V is TRBV30 and J is TRBJ2-3; D perhaps matches TRBD2 (6 bases). Looked up from germline, CDR1 is GTSNPN and CDR2 is SVGIG (reference sequence). There are 13 residues in the CDR3. Trimming shortened V by 3 bases and J by 2 bases, and 9 bases separated the two germline ends. The CDR3 reads CAWSAGYTDTQYF. The CDR3 nucleotides are TGTGCCTGGAGCGCGGGATACACAGATACGCAGTATTTT.

The chain links TRBV7-9 to TRBJ1-2; 9 positions match TRBD1. Trimming at V came to 1 base and at J to 7 bases, leaving 16 bases not matched to a gene. The CDR3 sequence is 18 residues long. Germline CDR1 SEHNR, CDR2 FQNEAQ (reference sequence). The CDR3 DNA is TGTGCCAGCAGCTTAGTTCCCACAGGGGGCGCCCGACTCGGTGGCTACACCTTC. Amino acid sequence: CASSLVPTGGARLGGYTF.

The chain recombines TRBV4-2 with TRBJ2-2; TRBD2 agrees at 10 bases. Germline V gene sequence: CDR1 LGHNA, CDR2 YNFKEQ. The junction had 2 bases not matched to a gene; V was cut back by 1 base and J by 6 bases. The CDR3 spans 15 residues. Here the CDR3 DNA reads TGTGCCAGCAGCCAAGTTACTAGCGGGGCCGGGGAGCTGTTTTTT. It codes for CASSQVTSGAGELFF.

The CDR3 nucleotides read TGTGCCAGCAGCCAAGATCATCCCGGGGGGCAGAACACCGGGGAGCTGTTTTTT. Its translation: CASSQDHPGGQNTGELFF. V and J are TRBV3-1 (or the pseudogene TRBV3-2) and TRBJ2-2; a weak D match, TRBD2 (7 bases). CDR1 and CDR2 (germline): LGHDT, YNNKEL (reference sequence). This CDR3 is built from 18 residues. The V and J ends lost 0 bases and 1 base respectively, with 15 bases between them.

The chain carries TRBV27 and TRBJ1-5; 7 bases align to TRBD1. Germline-derived CDR1 and CDR2 are MNHEY and SMNVEV (reference sequence). The CDR3 is 15 residues long. The trim removed 6 bases at V and 0 bases at J, leaving 5 bases unmatched. CDR3 DNA: TGTGCCAGCAGGAACAGGGGTGGTAGCAATCAGCCCCAGCATTTT. It specifies CASRNRGGSNQPQHF.